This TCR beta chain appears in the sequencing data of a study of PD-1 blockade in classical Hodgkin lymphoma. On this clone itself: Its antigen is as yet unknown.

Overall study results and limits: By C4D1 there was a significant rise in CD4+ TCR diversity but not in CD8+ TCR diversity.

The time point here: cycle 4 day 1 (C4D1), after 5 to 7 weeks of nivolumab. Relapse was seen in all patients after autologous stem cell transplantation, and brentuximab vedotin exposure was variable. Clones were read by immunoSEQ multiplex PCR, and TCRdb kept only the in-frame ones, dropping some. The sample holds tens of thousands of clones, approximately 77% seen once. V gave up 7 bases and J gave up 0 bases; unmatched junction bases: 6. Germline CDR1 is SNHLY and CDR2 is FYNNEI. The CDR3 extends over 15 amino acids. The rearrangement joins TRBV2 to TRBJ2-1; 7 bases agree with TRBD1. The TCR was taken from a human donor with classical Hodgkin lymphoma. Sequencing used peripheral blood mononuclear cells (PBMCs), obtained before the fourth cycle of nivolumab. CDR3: CASKGQDSSYNEQFF. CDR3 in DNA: TGTGCCAGCAAAGGACAGGATAGCTCCTACAATGAGCAGTTCTTC.